This T cell receptor beta chain derives from a study of shared clonotypes between healthy human individuals. Findings and limits, study-wide: Sampling included only blood; tissue repertoires likely differ. Four donors held around 5% of naive CD4 clonotypes in common. Non-shared clonotypes showed lower generation probabilities than clonotypes common to all four donors. Relative to memory subsets, naive subsets generally showed larger estimated richness.

About this clone itself: The antigen is unknown.

Clones were sequenced by immunoSEQ multiplex PCR, and TCRdb holds only the in-frame ones, with some missing. The sample contains about a million clones, roughly 80% of which appear only once. The source of this sequence is a man aged 18-30 years in good health. Some clones in this sample may be carry-over from other donors' samples. The specimen sequenced was memory CD4+ T cells from PBMCs. Noted subset: CD45RA-negative fraction.

CDR3 bases: TGTGCCAGCAGCCCGATGAAGCGGGGTTACAATGAGCAGTTCTTC. Translating it yields CASSPMKRGYNEQFF. The J gene is TRBJ2-1, the V gene TRBV4-2, with 7 bases that match TRBD2. Germline V gene sequence: CDR1 LGHNA, CDR2 YNFKEQ. The CDR3 consists of 15 residues. The V segment lost 4 bases and the J segment 4 bases; nucleotides outside the gene matches: 7.